This T cell receptor beta chain was found in a study of T cell changes during pregnancy in multiple sclerosis. Germline CDR1 reads MGHRA; CDR2 reads YSYEKL. V lost 0 bases and J lost 14; bases outside the gene matches: 9. The CDR3 runs to 16 residues. The protocol was immunoSEQ multiplex PCR, while the TCRdb copy is restricted to in-frame clones and leaves out a portion. The repertoire includes 30,000 to 40,000 clones, 85% to 95% of them detected once, and roughly 8% sits in the top ten. This clonotype originated in a female donor with multiple sclerosis, enrolled in a pregnancy study. This chain joins TRBV4-1 and TRBJ2-5; 16 bases line up with TRBD2. Sequencing was performed on CD8+ T cells from peripheral blood mononuclear cells, taken in the third trimester of pregnancy. The CDR3 bases are TGCGCCAGCAGCCAAGATGGGGGACTAGCGGGGGGGGTACTTTACTTC. It encodes CASSQDGGLAGGVLYF.